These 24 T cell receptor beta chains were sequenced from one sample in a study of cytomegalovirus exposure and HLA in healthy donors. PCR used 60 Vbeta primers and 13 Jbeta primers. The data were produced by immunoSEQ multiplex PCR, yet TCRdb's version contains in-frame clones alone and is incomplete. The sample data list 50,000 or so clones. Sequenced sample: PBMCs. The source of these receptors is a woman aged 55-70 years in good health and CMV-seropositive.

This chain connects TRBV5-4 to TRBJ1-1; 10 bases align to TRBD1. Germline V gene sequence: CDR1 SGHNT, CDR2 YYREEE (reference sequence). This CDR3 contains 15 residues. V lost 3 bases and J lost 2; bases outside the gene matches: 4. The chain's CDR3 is CASSSGQGLNTEAFF. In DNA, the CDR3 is TGTGCCAGCAGCTCGGGACAGGGGTTAAACACTGAAGCTTTCTTT.

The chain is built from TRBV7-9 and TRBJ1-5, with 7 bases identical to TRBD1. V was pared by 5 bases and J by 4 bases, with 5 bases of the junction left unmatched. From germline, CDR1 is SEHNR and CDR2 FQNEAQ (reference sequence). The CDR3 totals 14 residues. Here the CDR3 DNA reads TGTGCCAGCAGCGGAGGACAGGCGAATCAGCCCCAGCATTTT. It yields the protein CASSGGQANQPQHF.

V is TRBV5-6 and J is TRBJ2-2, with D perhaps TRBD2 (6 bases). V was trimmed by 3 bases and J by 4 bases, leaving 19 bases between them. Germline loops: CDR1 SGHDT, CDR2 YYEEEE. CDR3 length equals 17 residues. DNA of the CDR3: TGTGCCAGCAGCTCTTGGGGTGCGGGGTCATTCACCGGGGAGCTGTTTTTT. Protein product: CASSSWGAGSFTGELFF.

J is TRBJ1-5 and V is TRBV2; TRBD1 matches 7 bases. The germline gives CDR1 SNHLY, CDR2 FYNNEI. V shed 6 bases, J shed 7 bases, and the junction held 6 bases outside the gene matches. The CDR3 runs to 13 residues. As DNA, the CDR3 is TGTGCCAGCAGGCTTACAGGGGAACAGCCCCAGCATTTT. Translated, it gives CASRLTGEQPQHF.

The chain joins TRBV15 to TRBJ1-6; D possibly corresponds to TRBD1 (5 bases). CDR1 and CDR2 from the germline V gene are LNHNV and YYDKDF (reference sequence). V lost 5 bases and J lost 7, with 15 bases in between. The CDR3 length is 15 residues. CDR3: CATSGTGLLNSPLHF. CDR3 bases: TGTGCCACCAGCGGAACGGGACTTTTGAATTCACCCCTCCACTTT.

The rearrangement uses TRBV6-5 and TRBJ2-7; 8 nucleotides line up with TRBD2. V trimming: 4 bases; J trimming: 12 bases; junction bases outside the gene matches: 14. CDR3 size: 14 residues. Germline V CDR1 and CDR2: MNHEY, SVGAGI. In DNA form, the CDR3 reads TGTGCCAGCAGTTCAACAGCGGGGGCCGGAACGCGGTACTTC. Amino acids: CASSSTAGAGTRYF.

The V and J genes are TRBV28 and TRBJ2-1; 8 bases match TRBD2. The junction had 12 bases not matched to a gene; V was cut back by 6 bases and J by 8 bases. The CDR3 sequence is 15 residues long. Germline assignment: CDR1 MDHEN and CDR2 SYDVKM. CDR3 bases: TGTGCCAGCAGCTCCTCGACGGGGGGGCGTGATGAGCAGTTCTTC. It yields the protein CASSSSTGGRDEQFF. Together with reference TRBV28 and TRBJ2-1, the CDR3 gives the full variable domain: DVKVTQSSRYLVKRTGEKVFLECVQDMDHENMFWYRQDPGLGLRLIYFSYDVKMKEKGDIPEGYSVSREKKERFSLILESASTNQTSMYLCASSSSTGGRDEQFFGPGTRLTVL.

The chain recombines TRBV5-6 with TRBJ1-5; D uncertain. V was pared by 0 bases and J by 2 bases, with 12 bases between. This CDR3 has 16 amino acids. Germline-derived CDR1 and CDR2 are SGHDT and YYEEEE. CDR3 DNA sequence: TGTGCCAGCAGCTTGGGGGCTGGCCAGGGCAATCAGCCCCAGCATTTT. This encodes CASSLGAGQGNQPQHF.

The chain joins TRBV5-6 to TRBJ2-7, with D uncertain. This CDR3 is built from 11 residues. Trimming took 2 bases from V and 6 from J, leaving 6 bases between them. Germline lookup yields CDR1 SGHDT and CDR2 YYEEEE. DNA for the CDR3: TGTGCCAGCAGCTTTATCGGCGAGCAGTACTTC. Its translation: CASSFIGEQYF.

CDR3 nucleotide sequence: TGCGCCAGCAGCTTCTCGGCAGGGGGCTCTGGGGCCAACGTCCTGACTTTC. As protein: CASSFSAGGSGANVLTF. This rearrangement joins TRBV5-1 to TRBJ2-6; TRBD1 matches at 7 bases. The germline V gene encodes CDR1 SGHRS and CDR2 YFSETQ. The CDR3 loop spans 17 amino acids. J gave up 0 bases and V 2 bases, and 5 bases lay outside the gene matches.

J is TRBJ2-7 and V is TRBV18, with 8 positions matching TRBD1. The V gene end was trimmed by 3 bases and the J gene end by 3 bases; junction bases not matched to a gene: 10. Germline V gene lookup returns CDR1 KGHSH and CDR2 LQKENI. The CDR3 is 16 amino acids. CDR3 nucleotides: TGTGCCAGCTCACCCCTTCCAGGGGGCGAGGGCTACGAGCAGTACTTC. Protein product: CASSPLPGGEGYEQYF.

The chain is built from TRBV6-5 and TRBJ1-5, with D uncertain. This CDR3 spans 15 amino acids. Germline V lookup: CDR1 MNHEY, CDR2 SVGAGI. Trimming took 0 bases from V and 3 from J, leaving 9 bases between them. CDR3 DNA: TGTGCCAGCAGTTACTCTTTCCAGGCCAATCAGCCCCAGCATTTT. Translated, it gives CASSYSFQANQPQHF.

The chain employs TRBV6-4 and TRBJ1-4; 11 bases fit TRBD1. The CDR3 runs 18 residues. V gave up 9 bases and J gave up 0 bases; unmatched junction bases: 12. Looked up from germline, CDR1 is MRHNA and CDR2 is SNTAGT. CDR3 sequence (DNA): TGTGCCAGGGTGACGGGACAGGGGGATAGAGCAACTAATGAAAAACTGTTTTTT. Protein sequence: CARVTGQGDRATNEKLFF.

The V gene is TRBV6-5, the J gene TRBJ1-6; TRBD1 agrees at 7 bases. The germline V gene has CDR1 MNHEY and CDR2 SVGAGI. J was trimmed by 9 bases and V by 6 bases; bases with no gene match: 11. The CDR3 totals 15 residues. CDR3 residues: CASRGEAGGVSPLHF. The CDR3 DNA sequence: TGTGCCAGCAGGGGGGAGGCAGGGGGTGTTTCACCCCTCCACTTT.

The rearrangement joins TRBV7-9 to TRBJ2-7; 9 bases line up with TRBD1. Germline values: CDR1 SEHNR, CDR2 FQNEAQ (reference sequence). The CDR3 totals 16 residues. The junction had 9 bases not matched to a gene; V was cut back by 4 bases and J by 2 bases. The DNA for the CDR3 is TGTGCCAGCAGCTCCCTCCGACAGGGGGGGGCCTACGAGCAGTACTTC. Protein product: CASSSLRQGGAYEQYF.

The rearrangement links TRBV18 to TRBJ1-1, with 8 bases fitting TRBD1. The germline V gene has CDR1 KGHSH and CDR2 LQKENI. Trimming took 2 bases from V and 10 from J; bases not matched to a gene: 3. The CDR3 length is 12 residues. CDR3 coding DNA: TGTGCCAGCTCACCAGACAGGGGACGAGCTTTCTTT. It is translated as CASSPDRGRAFF.

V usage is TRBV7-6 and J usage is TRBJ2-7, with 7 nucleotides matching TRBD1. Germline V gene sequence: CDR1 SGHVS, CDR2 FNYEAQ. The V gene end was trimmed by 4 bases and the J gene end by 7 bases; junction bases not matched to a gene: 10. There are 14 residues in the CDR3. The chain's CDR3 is CASSYQGVPWEQYF. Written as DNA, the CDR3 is TGTGCCAGCAGCTACCAGGGGGTACCCTGGGAGCAGTACTTC.

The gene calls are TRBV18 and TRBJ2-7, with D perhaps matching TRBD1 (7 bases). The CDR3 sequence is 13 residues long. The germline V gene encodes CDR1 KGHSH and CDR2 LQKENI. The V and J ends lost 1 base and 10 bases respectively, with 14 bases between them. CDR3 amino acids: CASSPLKQGGQYF. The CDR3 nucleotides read TGTGCCAGCTCACCACTTAAGCAGGGGGGTCAGTACTTC.

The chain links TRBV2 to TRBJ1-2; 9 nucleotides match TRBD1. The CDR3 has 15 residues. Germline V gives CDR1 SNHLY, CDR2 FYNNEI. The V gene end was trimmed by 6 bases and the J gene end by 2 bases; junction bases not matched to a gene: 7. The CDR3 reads CASRQQGALNYGYTF. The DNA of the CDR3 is TGTGCCAGCAGGCAACAGGGGGCCCTAAACTATGGCTACACCTTC.

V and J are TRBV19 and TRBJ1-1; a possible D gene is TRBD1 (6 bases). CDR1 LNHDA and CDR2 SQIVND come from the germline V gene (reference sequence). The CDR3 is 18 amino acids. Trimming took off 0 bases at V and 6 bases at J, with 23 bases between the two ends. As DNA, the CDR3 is TGTGCCAGTAGTATAGATCTTGGATTTGGGGGCGGTAACGCTGAAGCTTTCTTT. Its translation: CASSIDLGFGGGNAEAFF.

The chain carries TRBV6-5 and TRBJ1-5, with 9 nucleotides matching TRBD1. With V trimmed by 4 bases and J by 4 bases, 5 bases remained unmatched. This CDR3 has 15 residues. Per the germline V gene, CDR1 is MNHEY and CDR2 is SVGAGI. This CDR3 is CASSSGQGANQPQHF. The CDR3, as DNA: TGTGCCAGCAGTTCGGGACAGGGAGCAAATCAGCCCCAGCATTTT.

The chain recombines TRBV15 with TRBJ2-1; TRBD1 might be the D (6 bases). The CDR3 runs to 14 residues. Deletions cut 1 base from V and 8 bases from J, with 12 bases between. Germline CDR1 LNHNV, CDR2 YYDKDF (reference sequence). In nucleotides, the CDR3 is TGTGCCACCAGCAGAGCAGGTCCAGGGGATGAGCAGTTCTTC. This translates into CATSRAGPGDEQFF.

CDR3 sequence reads: CASSIDTGELFF. In DNA, the CDR3 is TGCGCCAGCAGCATCGACACCGGGGAGCTGTTTTTT. This chain uses TRBV5-1 with TRBJ2-2; the D is unclear. From germline, CDR1 is SGHRS and CDR2 YFSETQ. This CDR3 has 12 residues. V lost 4 bases and J 3 bases, leaving 4 bases between the germline ends.

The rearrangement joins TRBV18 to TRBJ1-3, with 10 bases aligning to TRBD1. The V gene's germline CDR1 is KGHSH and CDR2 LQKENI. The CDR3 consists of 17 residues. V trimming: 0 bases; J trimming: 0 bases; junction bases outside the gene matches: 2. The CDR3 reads CASSPPGQGTSGNTIYF. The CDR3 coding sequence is TGTGCCAGCTCACCACCGGGACAGGGGACCTCTGGAAACACCATATATTTT.